Shown below are 7 T cell receptor beta chains from a single sample sequenced in a study of blood T cell repertoires in COVID-19. Sequenced by immunoSEQ multiplex PCR; TCRdb stores in-frame clones only, minus some. The repertoire has approximately 250,000 clones, approximately 90% of them found once; the top ten carry around 2.8%. What was sequenced was PBMCs or T cells enriched from blood (not recorded which). The receptor source for this set is a middle-aged man who had been exposed to COVID-19.

The chain employs TRBV11-3 and TRBJ2-1; 10 bases line up with TRBD1. The CDR3 has 15 amino acids. V was clipped by 5 bases and J by 7 bases; unmatched bases: 8. Looked up from germline, CDR1 is SGHNT and CDR2 is YENEEA. This chain's CDR3 is CASSQDRGLWNEQFF. Written as DNA, the CDR3 is TGTGCCAGCAGCCAAGACAGGGGGCTATGGAATGAGCAGTTCTTC.

The V and J genes are TRBV20-1 and TRBJ1-2; unclear D gene. The CDR3 runs to 11 residues. Germline V gives CDR1 DFQATT, CDR2 SNEGSKA (reference sequence). V lost 1 base and J 8 bases, leaving 8 bases between the germline ends. The CDR3 protein is CSARVWLGYTF. The CDR3 DNA follows: TGCAGTGCTAGAGTCTGGCTGGGCTACACCTTC.

The chain combines TRBV5-1 with TRBJ1-6; D uncertain. Germline V gene lookup returns CDR1 SGHRS and CDR2 YFSETQ. The CDR3 loop spans 13 amino acids. The V end lost 2 bases, the J end lost 9 bases, and 9 bases lay between the germline ends. This chain's CDR3 is CASSLEFGSPLHF. DNA for the CDR3: TGCGCCAGCAGCTTAGAATTCGGTTCACCCCTCCACTTT.

This clone was detected ten times or more. The V call is TRBV30, the J call TRBJ2-7; the D is unclear. Germline CDR1 is GTSNPN and CDR2 is SVGIG (reference sequence). The CDR3 is made up of 13 amino acids. V shed 5 bases and J shed 0 bases, with 11 bases lying between them. The CDR3 loop reads CAWQHSYSYEQYF. Written as DNA, the CDR3 is TGTGCCTGGCAACACAGCTACTCCTACGAGCAGTACTTC. The full variable domain, rest sourced from reference TRBV30 and TRBJ2-7, is SQTIHQWPATLVQPVGSPLSLECTVEGTSNPNLYWYRQAAGRGLQLLFYSVGIGQISSEVPQNLSASRPQDRQFILSSKKLLLSDSGFYLCAWQHSYSYEQYFGPGTRLTVT.

This clone was observed a single time. The V and J genes are TRBV19 and TRBJ1-2; TRBD1 agrees at 7 bases. The V segment lost 4 bases and the J segment 2 bases; nucleotides outside the gene matches: 4. Germline V CDR1 and CDR2: LNHDA, SQIVND (reference sequence). This CDR3 has 14 residues. The CDR3 DNA is TGTGCCAGTAGTAAAACACAGGGGAACTATGGCTACACCTTC. Translation gives CASSKTQGNYGYTF.

V usage is TRBV7-9 and J usage is TRBJ2-7, with 7 bases matching TRBD2. Germline V gene sequence: CDR1 SEHNR, CDR2 FQNEAQ (reference sequence). This CDR3 spans 15 amino acids. The V segment lost 1 base and the J segment 2 bases; nucleotides outside the gene matches: 5. The CDR3 bases are TGTGCCAGCAGCTTAGGGCTAGCGGCTCCCTACGAGCAGTACTTC. Translating gives CASSLGLAAPYEQYF.

This clone has more than one count but fewer than ten. The chain is built from TRBV5-1 and TRBJ2-7; 8 bases line up with TRBD2. The CDR3 spans 15 residues. CDR1 and CDR2 from the germline V gene are SGHRS and YFSETQ. Germline trimming cut 0 bases from V and 4 bases from J; bases unmatched to any gene: 6. CDR3 nucleotide sequence: TGCGCCAGCAGCTTGGAACCGGGAGGGAGATACGAGCAGTACTTC. Its protein is CASSLEPGGRYEQYF. Full variable domain (rest looked up from reference TRBV5-1 and TRBJ2-7): KAGVTQTPRYLIKTRGQQVTLSCSPISGHRSVSWYQQTPGQGLQFLFEYFSETQRNKGNFPGRFSGRQFSNSRSEMNVSTLELGDSALYLCASSLEPGGRYEQYFGPGTRLTVT.